The clone carrying this T cell receptor beta chain was observed once. The antigen is undetermined. With a much larger clone just one base away, this may be a read error. Blood RNA was derived from unsorted whole blood, and germline DNA was extracted too. The data originate from a study of tumor-infiltrating lymphocytes in primary liver carcinoma. Study overall: Surgical resection was used to treat these primary liver carcinoma patients. Spanning 30 to 69 years of age, the patients were men and women. Broader study findings: Bulk unsorted sampling precluded comparing CD4+ and CD8+ repertoires. Relative to tumor region pairs, the tumor-adjacent and tumor-blood pairs showed overlap that was lower.

Germline lookup yields CDR1 MNHEY and CDR2 SVGAGI. The CDR3 sequence is 14 residues long. The template, approximately 500 ng total RNA, yielded TCR beta cDNA made with a constant-region primer. TCR beta libraries came from three nested multiplex PCR rounds using slightly modified ARM-PCR. The first two PCR rounds used TRBV1-TRBV30 primers with a Cbeta primer, approximately 10 cycles each. In TCRdb, the multiplex PCR reads were re-called with MiXCR into one record per CDR3 protein. The table has about 320,000 distinct CDR3 sequences, 60% to 80% seen once. Specimen: peripheral blood. This rearrangement joins TRBV6-5 to TRBJ2-3, with a possible D match to TRBD1 (5 bases). The sequence was obtained from a man in his forties or fifties with primary liver carcinoma and hepatitis B virus infection. The CDR3 spells CASSYSTYTGTQYF. CDR3 sequence (DNA): TGTGCCAGCAGTTACTCGACATACACAGGTACGCAGTATTTT.